Each of the 16 T cell receptor beta chains below was sequenced from the same sample in a study of CD4 T cell repertoires in COVID-19 (TCRdb year 2021). Libraries were made using the immunoSEQ multiplex PCR assay. TCRdb re-hosts the immuneACCESS table, in-frame sequences only. Its copies lack some clones; in the studies checked, an unresolved V gene accounts for under half of them, and the cause for the rest is not known. The sample table holds some 24,000 clones, of which 93% were seen once. The ten top clones hold 0.66% of the sample. Memory T cell samples that were not cultured were sequenced immediately after ex vivo isolation. This sample comprised circulating follicular helper CD4+ T cells (cTfh) from blood, obtained before the COVID-19 pandemic. The sample's cell subset or site label, in plain terms: circulating T follicular helper cells. These receptors originate from a human donor who had COVID-19.

The chain is built from TRBV29-1 and TRBJ2-2; D is possibly TRBD2 (5 bases). V was trimmed by 7 bases and J by 6 bases, leaving 15 bases between them. There are 13 residues in the CDR3. Germline V gene sequence: CDR1 SQVTM, CDR2 ANQGSEA. This CDR3 reads CSANGQRAGELFF. The CDR3, as DNA: TGCAGCGCAAACGGTCAGAGGGCCGGGGAGCTGTTTTTT.

The chain combines TRBV7-2 with TRBJ2-7, with D unresolved. Germline V lookup: CDR1 SGHTA, CDR2 FQGNSA. The V end was cut by 3 bases, the J end by 2 bases, with 11 bases between. The CDR3 loop spans 14 amino acids. Here the CDR3 DNA reads TGTGCCAGCAGCTTTGAGTCGGAGACCTACGAGCAGTACTTC. This codes for CASSFESETYEQYF.

A single count supports this clone. This chain connects TRBV27 to TRBJ2-7, with 12 bases identical to TRBD2. CDR1 is MNHEY, CDR2 SMNVEV, per germline (reference sequence). The CDR3 has 14 residues. The junction had 3 bases not matched to a gene; V was cut back by 6 bases and J by 3 bases. The CDR3 sequence: CASRRLAGDYEQYF. CDR3 in DNA: TGTGCCAGCAGGCGACTAGCGGGAGACTACGAGCAGTACTTC.

The genes are TRBV7-2 and TRBJ2-5, with 9 positions matching TRBD2. The junction had 2 bases not matched to a gene; V was cut back by 4 bases and J by 2 bases. The CDR3 covers 14 residues. The germline CDR1 and CDR2 sequences are SGHTA and FQGNSA. The CDR3 DNA is TGTGCCAGCAGCTCCGGACTAGCGCAAGAGACCCAGTACTTC. This sequence encodes CASSSGLAQETQYF.

The genes are TRBV7-9 and TRBJ1-4, with 11 bases identical to TRBD1. The CDR3 consists of 16 residues. CDR1 SEHNR and CDR2 FQNEAQ come from the germline V gene (reference sequence). Trimming at V came to 8 bases and at J to 3 bases, leaving 8 bases not matched to a gene. CDR3 sequence reads: CASRRTGGAANEKLFF. CDR3 coding DNA: TGTGCCAGCCGGCGGACAGGGGGCGCCGCTAATGAAAAACTGTTTTTT.

The chain links TRBV15 to TRBJ2-3, with 13 bases that match TRBD2. Germline CDR1 LNHNV, CDR2 YYDKDF (reference sequence). V was pared by 5 bases and J by 4 bases, with 6 bases of the junction left unmatched. The CDR3 has 16 residues. The CDR3 sequence is CATSPRTSGRADTQYF. Here the CDR3 DNA reads TGTGCCACCAGCCCGCGGACTAGCGGGAGAGCAGATACGCAGTATTTT.

The gene calls are TRBV19 and TRBJ2-2; TRBD1 agrees at 10 bases. The CDR3 extends over 16 amino acids. Germline V gene lookup returns CDR1 LNHDA and CDR2 SQIVND (reference sequence). The ends lost 4 bases at V and 0 bases at J; junction bases unmatched: 2. The CDR3 loop is CASSRQGATNTGELFF. CDR3 nucleotide sequence: TGTGCCAGTAGTAGACAGGGGGCGACGAACACCGGGGAGCTGTTTTTT.

This chain connects TRBV9 to TRBJ2-7, with a possible D match to TRBD2 (5 bases). This CDR3 is built from 14 residues. Between the trimmed V and J ends, which lost 2 bases and 0 bases, there was a span of 9 bases. Germline CDR1 reads SGDLS; CDR2 reads YYNGEE. Here the CDR3 reads CASSVGESSYEQYF. CDR3 nucleotides: TGTGCCAGCAGCGTCGGGGAAAGCTCCTACGAGCAGTACTTC.

This chain connects TRBV2 to TRBJ2-2; tentative D call: TRBD2 (7 bases). This CDR3 comprises 15 residues. With 4 bases removed from V and 1 base from J, the gap between germline ends came to 10 bases. Per the germline V gene, CDR1 is SNHLY and CDR2 is FYNNEI. This chain's CDR3 is CASSVGGQNTGELFF. CDR3 bases: TGTGCCAGCAGTGTGGGGGGGCAGAACACCGGGGAGCTGTTTTTT. The full variable domain, in which reference TRBV2 and TRBJ2-2 provide the parts outside the CDR3, is EPEVTQTPSHQVTQMGQEVILRCVPISNHLYFYWYRQILGQKVEFLVSFYNNEISEKSEIFDDQFSVERPDGSNFTLKIRSTKLEDSAMYFCASSVGGQNTGELFFGEGSRLTVL.

This chain connects TRBV6-1 to TRBJ2-1; 9 nucleotides line up with TRBD1. The CDR3 spans 15 residues. V shed 5 bases and J 6 bases; nucleotides not matched to a gene: 8. Germline CDR1 MNHNS, CDR2 SASEGT. CDR3 in amino acids: CASSLPGQGTNEQFF. The CDR3 region has the DNA TGTGCCAGCAGTCTGCCGGGACAGGGAACCAATGAGCAGTTCTTC.

The chain is built from TRBV2 and TRBJ2-7; D is possibly TRBD1 (6 bases). Germline V gene lookup returns CDR1 SNHLY and CDR2 FYNNEI. V shed 4 bases and J shed 2 bases, with 9 bases lying between them. This CDR3 has 13 amino acids. The CDR3 nucleotides are TGTGCCAGCAGTGCAGGGGAGACCTACGAGCAGTACTTC. Translated: CASSAGETYEQYF.

The rearrangement links TRBV7-3 to TRBJ1-2, with D possibly matching TRBD1 (6 bases). The CDR3 contains 14 residues. Trimming removed 5 bases at V and 0 bases at J, with 10 bases between. The germline CDR1 and CDR2 sequences are SGHTA and FQGTGA. The CDR3 here is CASSPRQANYGYTF. DNA of the CDR3: TGTGCCAGCAGCCCCCGACAGGCTAACTATGGCTACACCTTC.

This chain links TRBV19 with TRBJ2-3, with 7 nucleotides matching TRBD1. The CDR3 has 16 amino acids. Germline CDR1 reads LNHDA; CDR2 reads SQIVND (reference sequence). With V trimmed by 6 bases and J by 3 bases, 12 bases remained unmatched. The CDR3 bases are TGTGCCAGTAGGCAGAACCCGGGACAGAAAACAGATACGCAGTATTTT. Translating gives CASRQNPGQKTDTQYF.

CDR3 coding DNA: TGTGCCAGCGTCGGTAAACAGGGCGTCGGCGCTTTCTTT. It specifies CASVGKQGVGAFF. This chain connects TRBV28 to TRBJ1-1, with a tentative D call TRBD1 (6 bases). V lost 8 bases and J lost 11, with 21 bases in between. The CDR3 covers 13 residues. The germline V gene encodes CDR1 MDHEN and CDR2 SYDVKM.

The V and J genes are TRBV5-1 and TRBJ2-1; 9 bases match TRBD1. Germline CDR1 is SGHRS and CDR2 is YFSETQ. The ends lost 3 bases at V and 7 bases at J; junction bases unmatched: 2. The CDR3 loop spans 13 amino acids. The CDR3 sequence: CASSSGTGNEQFF. In nucleotides, the CDR3 is TGCGCCAGCAGCTCCGGGACAGGGAATGAGCAGTTCTTC.

This sequence joins TRBV7-9 and TRBJ2-7, with 8 bases matching TRBD1. Germline CDR1 and CDR2: SEHNR and FQNEAQ (reference sequence). The CDR3 has 14 residues. With V trimmed by 4 bases and J by 2 bases, 4 bases remained unmatched. CDR3 DNA: TGTGCCAGCAGCTCCCAGGGACAGGCCTACGAGCAGTACTTC. This gives the protein CASSSQGQAYEQYF. Combining the CDR3 with reference TRBV7-9 and TRBJ2-7 gives the whole variable domain DTGVSQNPRHKITKRGQNVTFRCDPISEHNRLYWYRQTLGQGPEFLTYFQNEAQLEKSRLLSDRFSAERPKGSFSTLEIQRTEQGDSAMYLCASSSQGQAYEQYFGPGTRLTVT.